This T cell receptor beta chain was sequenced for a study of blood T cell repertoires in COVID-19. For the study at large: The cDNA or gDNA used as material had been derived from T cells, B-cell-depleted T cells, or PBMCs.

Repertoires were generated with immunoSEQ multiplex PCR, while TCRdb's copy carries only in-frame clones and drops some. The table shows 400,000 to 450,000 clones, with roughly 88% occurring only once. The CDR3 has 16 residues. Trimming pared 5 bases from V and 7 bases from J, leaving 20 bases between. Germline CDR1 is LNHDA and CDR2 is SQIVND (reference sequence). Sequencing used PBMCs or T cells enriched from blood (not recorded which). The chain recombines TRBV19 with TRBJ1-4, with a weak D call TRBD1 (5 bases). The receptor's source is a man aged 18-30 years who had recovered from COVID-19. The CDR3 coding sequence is TGTGCCAGTAGTCATAAGGGGAGGCAGGGTGTTGAAAAACTGTTTTTT. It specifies CASSHKGRQGVEKLFF.